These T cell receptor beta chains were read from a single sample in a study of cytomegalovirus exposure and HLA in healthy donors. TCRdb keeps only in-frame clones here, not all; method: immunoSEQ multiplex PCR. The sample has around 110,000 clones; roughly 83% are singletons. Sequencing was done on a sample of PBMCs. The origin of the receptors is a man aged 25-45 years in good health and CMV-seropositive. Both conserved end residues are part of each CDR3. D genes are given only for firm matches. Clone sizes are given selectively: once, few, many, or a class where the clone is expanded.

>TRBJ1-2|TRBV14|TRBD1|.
TGTGCCAGCAGTCTTACAGGGGACTATGGCTACACCTTC
CASSLTGDYGYTF
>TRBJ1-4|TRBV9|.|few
TGTGCCAGCAGCGTAGATGCCGGGTTGGGGGGAAATGAAAAACTGTTTTTT
CASSVDAGLGGNEKLFF
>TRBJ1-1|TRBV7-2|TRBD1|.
TGTGCCAGCAGCTACACGACAGGGGTGATGGGGAAAGCTTTCTTT
CASSYTTGVMGKAFF
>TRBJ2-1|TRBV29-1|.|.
TGCAGCGCTGCGACGGGGAAGAGGGATGAGCAGTTCTTC
CSAATGKRDEQFF
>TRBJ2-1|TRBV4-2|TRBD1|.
TGTGCCAGCAGCCTCCGGGACAGGGAAGGTAGTGTTGAGTTCTTC
CASSLRDREGSVEFF
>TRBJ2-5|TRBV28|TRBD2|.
TGTGCCAGCAGCATACTAGCGGGAGGGCGAGAGACCCAGTACTTC
CASSILAGGRETQYF
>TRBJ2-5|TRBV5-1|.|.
TGCGCCAGCAGCCCAGGGCCCCAAGAGACCCAGTACTTC
CASSPGPQETQYF
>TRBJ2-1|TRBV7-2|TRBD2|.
TGTGCCAGCAGCTTGGGACTAGCGGGCTACAATGAGCAGTTCTTC
CASSLGLAGYNEQFF
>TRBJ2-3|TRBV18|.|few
TGTGCCAGCTCTCCCCTGGGGGGAACGACAGATACGCAGTATTTT
CASSPLGGTTDTQYF
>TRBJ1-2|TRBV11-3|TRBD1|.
TGTGCCAGCAGCTTAGAGATTGGGACAGGGGATTATGGCTACACCTTC
CASSLEIGTGDYGYTF
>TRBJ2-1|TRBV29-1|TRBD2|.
TGCAGCGTTGACGAACTAGCGGGAGGGGGAAATGAGCAGTTCTTC
CSVDELAGGGNEQFF
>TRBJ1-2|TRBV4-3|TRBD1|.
TGCGCCAGCAGCCAAGGGGGCGGACAGGGCAATAACTATGGCTACACCTTC
CASSQGGGQGNNYGYTF
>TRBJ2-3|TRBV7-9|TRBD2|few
TGTGCCAGCAGCTCCGGACTAGCGGGGGGCAGATACACAGATACGCAGTATTTT
CASSSGLAGGRYTDTQYF
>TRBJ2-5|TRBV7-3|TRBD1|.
TGTGCCAGCAGCTTAGTGGGGACAGAACAAGAGACCCAGTACTTC
CASSLVGTEQETQYF
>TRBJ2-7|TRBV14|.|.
TGTGCCAGAGGGACGAGCGAGAAACAGGGACCTACCTACGAGCAGTACTTC
CARGTSEKQGPTYEQYF
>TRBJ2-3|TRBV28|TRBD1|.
TGTGCCAGCAGTTCGGACAGGGGCACAGATACGCAGTATTTT
CASSSDRGTDTQYF
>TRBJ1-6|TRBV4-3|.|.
TGCGCCAGCAGCCAAGAAACTGTCCATAATTCACCCCTCCACTTT
CASSQETVHNSPLHF
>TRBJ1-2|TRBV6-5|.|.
TGTGCCAGCAGCCGTGACAGCCACTATGGCTACACCTTC
CASSRDSHYGYTF
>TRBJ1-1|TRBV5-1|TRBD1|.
TGCGCCAGCAGCTCGGGACAGATGAACACTGAAGCTTTCTTT
CASSSGQMNTEAFF
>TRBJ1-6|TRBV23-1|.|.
TGCGCCAGCAGTAAACCGGGATCTCTACAAATGGAAATTAATTCACCCCTCCACTTT
CASSKPGSLQMEINSPLHF
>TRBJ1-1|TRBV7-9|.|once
TGTTCCAGCACCCTAGGGGCCACTGAAGCTTTCTTT
CSSTLGATEAFF
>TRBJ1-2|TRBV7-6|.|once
TGTGCCAGCAGCTTAGGTGGAGAGGGACTAAGCATCAACTATGGCTACACCTTC
CASSLGGEGLSINYGYTF
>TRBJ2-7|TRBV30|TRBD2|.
TGTGCCTGGAGTGACCCCTCCAGCGGGGGGGATTACGAGCAGTACTTC
CAWSDPSSGGDYEQYF
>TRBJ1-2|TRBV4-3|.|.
TGCGCCAGCAGCCAAGATTTAACCCGGGAAACGCCTTATGGCTACACCTTC
CASSQDLTRETPYGYTF
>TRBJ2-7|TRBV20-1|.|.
TGCCCCCAGATCAACAACTACGAGCAGTACTTC
CPQINNYEQYF
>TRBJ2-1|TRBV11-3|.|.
TGTGCCAGCAGCTTAGGGTCTAGTATCCATGAGCAGTTCTTC
CASSLGSSIHEQFF
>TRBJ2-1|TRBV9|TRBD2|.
TGTGCCAGCAGCCCGGGAGGGACTGCATGGAACAATGAGCAGTTCTTC
CASSPGGTAWNNEQFF
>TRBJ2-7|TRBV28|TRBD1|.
TGTGCCAGCAGCTCGGGACAGGGTGACGAGCAGTACTTC
CASSSGQGDEQYF